This entry describes one T cell receptor (beta chain). The data derive from a study of blood T cell repertoires in COVID-19. Overall study context: Some COVID-19 samples were acute and others convalescent; all came from the United States, Italy and Spain.

Repertoires were generated with immunoSEQ multiplex PCR, while TCRdb's copy carries only in-frame clones and drops some. The sample carries some 71,000 clones, roughly 82% recorded once. Germline V gene data show CDR1 as SGHVS and CDR2 as FQNEAQ. The V end lost 1 base, the J end lost 1 base, and 13 bases lay between the germline ends. The CDR3 spans 17 residues. The gene calls are TRBV7-8 and TRBJ1-4, with D perhaps TRBD1 (6 bases). Sequencing used peripheral blood. This receptor was taken from a woman aged 45-60 years with acute or convalescent COVID-19. The CDR3 DNA sequence: TGTGCCAGCAGCTTAGTCACAGGGACCTTAACTAATGAAAAACTGTTTTTT. Protein product: CASSLVTGTLTNEKLFF.